The clone carrying this T cell receptor beta chain was detected only once. Antigen: not known. An end of the junction does not agree with germline; a read error may underlie this. This entry is derived from a study of cytomegalovirus exposure and HLA in healthy donors. Whole-study results and caveats: The authors considered a cluster of highly shared sequence variants likely to be a sequencing artifact. What a later analysis reportedly showed was that an Asian-associated ancestry cluster had fewer N-insertions than the roughly 670-donor mean. Later analysis suggested most CMV-associated TCR beta chains were HLA-restricted. Of the V segments, some could not be distinguished, including TRBV6-2 and TRBV6-3, and were excluded.

Germline V gene data show CDR1 as PRHDT and CDR2 as FYEKMQ (reference sequence). The CDR3 extends over 17 amino acids. A multiplex PCR was run with 60 Vbeta primers and 13 Jbeta primers. This table comes from immunoSEQ multiplex PCR, and its TCRdb copy is limited to in-frame clones, with some not included. Seen here are 150,000 to 200,000 clones, about 84% observed once, and the top ten hold approximately 3.9%. The TCR comes from a man aged 50-59 years in good health and CMV-seronegative. V is TRBV13 and J is TRBJ2-1, with D possibly matching TRBD1 (5 bases). Sequencing input: PBMCs. Here the CDR3 reads CASAARKGADAYNGQFF. CDR3 bases: TGTGCCAGCGCAGCCCGAAAAGGGGCGGACGCCTACAATGGGCAGTTCTTC.